This is a list of T cell receptor beta chains from one sample in a study of OX40 agonist ivuxolimab in advanced cancers. This table comes from immunoSEQ multiplex PCR, and its TCRdb copy is limited to in-frame clones, with some not included. The repertoire includes some 96,000 clones, about four fifths of them detected once, and approximately 1.5% sits in the top ten. Sequenced material: CD4+ or CD8+ T cells sorted from blood, taken in a trial of the OX40 agonist ivuxolimab. Every receptor here comes from an adult with an advanced solid tumor such as melanoma, head and neck, liver or kidney cancer. CDR3s include the opening cysteine and the closing phenylalanine or tryptophan. The D gene is left open where the match is weak. Only part of the rows carry a size: once, few, many, or a class if the clone is expanded.

v_call	clone_size	j_call	d_call	cdr3_aa	cdr3_nt
TRBV7-3	NA	TRBJ2-1	TRBD2	CASSPGGLAGDVQFF	TGTGCCAGCAGCCCCGGGGGACTAGCGGGAGACGTGCAGTTCTTC
TRBV6-6	NA	TRBJ2-2	NA	CASSSLDRNTGELFF	TGTGCCAGCAGTTCCCTGGACAGGAACACCGGGGAGCTGTTTTTT
TRBV27	NA	TRBJ1-1	NA	CASSLSGAGATEAFF	TGTGCCAGCAGTTTATCAGGGGCTGGGGCGACTGAAGCTTTCTTT
TRBV21-1	few	TRBJ2-3	NA	CARLTGEGTDTQYF	TGTGCCAGGCTGACGGGGGAAGGCACAGATACGCAGTATTTT
TRBV28	NA	TRBJ2-5	NA	CASRKTSTETQYF	TGTGCCAGCAGAAAGACTAGTACGGAGACCCAGTACTTC
TRBV5-1	NA	TRBJ2-7	NA	CASSFQGRGNEQYF	TGCGCCAGCAGCTTTCAGGGGCGAGGGAACGAGCAGTACTTC
TRBV27	NA	TRBJ2-2	NA	CASRITGFGELFF	TGTGCCAGCAGGATAACAGGGTTCGGGGAGCTGTTTTTT
TRBV5-4	NA	TRBJ2-7	NA	CASSHPGQYEQYF	TGTGCCAGCAGCCACCCCGGACAGTACGAGCAGTACTTC
TRBV18	NA	TRBJ1-6	TRBD1	CASSPSIGTGYSPLHF	TGTGCCAGCTCACCGTCAATCGGGACAGGGTACTCACCCCTCCACTTT
TRBV19	once	TRBJ2-3	TRBD1	CASSIGAGQGGTDTQYF	TGTGCCAGTAGTATTGGGGCCGGACAGGGGGGCACAGATACGCAGTATTTT
TRBV6-6	NA	TRBJ1-1	NA	CASSYSLLNTEAFF	TGTGCCAGCAGTTACTCGCTATTGAACACTGAAGCTTTCTTT
TRBV6-5	NA	TRBJ2-7	NA	CASRTPGINEQYF	TGTGCCAGCAGGACCCCGGGAATAAACGAGCAGTACTTC
TRBV27	NA	TRBJ2-5	TRBD2	CASSLAGGRETQYF	TGTGCCAGCAGTTTAGCGGGAGGTCGAGAGACCCAGTACTTC
TRBV28	NA	TRBJ2-5	NA	CASSPDSRETQYF	TGTGCCAGCAGCCCGGACAGTCGAGAGACCCAGTACTTC
TRBV2	NA	TRBJ2-7	NA	CASSSLAAYEQYF	TGTGCCAGCAGTTCGCTTGCGGCCTACGAGCAGTACTTC
TRBV11-2	NA	TRBJ2-3	NA	CASSLDQRTQYF	TGTGCCAGCAGCTTAGATCAGAGAACGCAGTATTTT
TRBV9	NA	TRBJ2-3	NA	CASSVYRRSSTDTQYF	TGTGCCAGCAGCGTCTACCGGAGGTCTAGCACAGATACGCAGTATTTT
TRBV5-1	once	TRBJ2-5	NA	CASSSNSRQASWAQYF	TGCGCCAGCAGCTCGAACTCCAGACAGGCTAGTTGGGCCCAGTACTTC
TRBV11-2	NA	TRBJ2-7	NA	CASSLARGLSYEQYF	TGTGCCAGCAGCTTAGCCAGGGGCCTCTCCTACGAGCAGTACTTC
TRBV28	NA	TRBJ1-1	NA	CASSSPRSSSTEAFF	TGTGCCAGCAGCTCTCCCAGGTCCAGCAGCACTGAAGCTTTCTTT
TRBV28	once	TRBJ2-1	TRBD2	CASSLQAAGGRWPNEQFF	TGTGCCAGCAGTCTCCAAGCAGCGGGAGGGCGATGGCCGAATGAGCAGTTCTTC
TRBV4-3	NA	TRBJ1-6	NA	CASSQDSARRNSPLHF	TGCGCCAGCAGCCAAGATTCCGCCAGGCGTAATTCACCCCTCCACTTT
TRBV30	NA	TRBJ1-5	NA	CAWSVDYNQPQHF	TGTGCCTGGAGTGTAGATTACAATCAGCCCCAGCATTTT
TRBV10-3	few	TRBJ1-5	NA	CAISVYSNQPQHF	TGTGCCATCAGTGTCTATAGCAATCAGCCCCAGCATTTT
TRBV9	NA	TRBJ2-1	NA	CASSAGYSSYNEQFF	TGTGCCAGCAGCGCCGGGTACAGCTCCTACAATGAGCAGTTCTTC
TRBV19	NA	TRBJ2-5	NA	CASSRTAPGETQYF	TGTGCCAGTAGTCGGACAGCCCCAGGAGAGACCCAGTACTTC
TRBV6-5	medium-sized	TRBJ1-2	TRBD1	CASSYGTGTGYGYTF	TGTGCCAGCAGTTACGGGACAGGGACTGGCTATGGCTACACCTTC
TRBV7-2	NA	TRBJ1-5	TRBD1	CASSLAGGSNQPQHF	TGTGCCAGCAGCCTTGCAGGGGGTAGTAATCAGCCCCAGCATTTT
TRBV7-2	NA	TRBJ1-2	TRBD1	CASSPKTGGELRGYTF	TGTGCCAGCAGCCCAAAGACAGGGGGCGAGCTGCGTGGCTACACCTTC
TRBV29-1	NA	TRBJ1-4	NA	CSVELANEKLFF	TGCAGCGTTGAACTAGCTAATGAAAAACTGTTTTTT
TRBV2	NA	TRBJ2-7	NA	CASSDHPEQYF	TGTGCCAGCAGTGATCACCCGGAGCAGTACTTC
TRBV5-6	NA	TRBJ1-2	NA	CASSLGGRGNYGYTF	TGTGCCAGCAGCTTGGGGGGACGCGGGAACTATGGCTACACCTTC
TRBV7-6	NA	TRBJ1-5	NA	CASSLEINQPQHF	TGTGCCAGCAGCTTAGAAATCAATCAGCCCCAGCATTTT
TRBV5-1	NA	TRBJ2-7	NA	CASSKDSFYEQYF	TGCGCCAGCAGCAAGGACAGCTTCTACGAGCAGTACTTC
TRBV6-5	NA	TRBJ2-3	NA	CASSWSAGGGRDTQYF	TGTGCCAGCAGTTGGTCGGCCGGGGGCGGACGAGATACGCAGTATTTT
TRBV7-9	few	TRBJ1-2	TRBD1	CASSPGQFYGYTF	TGTGCCAGCAGCCCGGGACAGTTTTATGGCTACACCTTC
TRBV10-1	few	TRBJ2-3	TRBD2	CASSELVAGADTQYF	TGCGCCAGCAGTGAGTTGGTAGCGGGAGCTGATACGCAGTATTTT
TRBV2	many	TRBJ1-1	NA	CASTGQWNTEAFF	TGTGCCAGCACTGGACAGTGGAACACTGAAGCTTTCTTT
TRBV30	NA	TRBJ2-7	NA	CAWSVKAGHEQYF	TGTGCCTGGAGTGTAAAGGCAGGGCACGAGCAGTACTTC
TRBV9	NA	TRBJ2-7	NA	CASSVGPSSYEQYF	TGTGCCAGCAGCGTAGGCCCCAGCTCCTACGAGCAGTACTTC
TRBV15	NA	TRBJ2-5	TRBD1	CATSRGGQGKETQYF	TGTGCCACCAGCAGGGGGGGACAGGGGAAAGAGACCCAGTACTTC
TRBV4-2	NA	TRBJ2-7	NA	CASSLSPRDRSYEQYF	TGTGCCAGCAGCCTCTCGCCCCGGGACCGATCCTACGAGCAGTACTTC
TRBV5-1	NA	TRBJ2-1	NA	CASSWRGEWGASRIF	TGCGCCAGCAGCTGGCGGGGTGAGTGGGGGGCTAGTCGGATCTTC
TRBV28	NA	TRBJ1-4	NA	CASSFWGANEKLFF	TGTGCCAGCAGTTTCTGGGGGGCTAATGAAAAACTGTTTTTT
TRBV28	NA	TRBJ1-6	NA	CASSLRNNSPLHF	TGTGCCAGCAGTTTACGGAATAATTCACCCCTCCACTTT
TRBV28	NA	TRBJ1-1	TRBD1	CASSYRGVQGARTEAFF	TGTGCCAGCAGTTATCGTGGTGTACAGGGGGCGAGGACTGAAGCTTTCTTT
TRBV7-2	NA	TRBJ1-1	NA	CASSLGPEQEAFF	TGTGCCAGCAGCTTAGGCCCAGAACAGGAAGCTTTCTTT
TRBV21-1	once	TRBJ2-7	NA	CASSKVAGGGLISYEQYF	TGTGCCAGCAGCAAAGTTGCTGGGGGCGGACTGATCTCCTACGAGCAGTACTTC
TRBV6-5	NA	TRBJ1-5	NA	CASSYSSDQPQHF	TGTGCCAGCAGTTACTCATCCGATCAGCCCCAGCATTTT
TRBV5-4	NA	TRBJ1-2	NA	CASSLVKSGYTF	TGTGCCAGCAGCTTGGTCAAGTCAGGCTACACCTTC
TRBV13	NA	TRBJ2-3	NA	CASSFNRPGDLLNTDTQYF	TGTGCCAGCAGCTTTAATCGGCCAGGGGACCTACTAAACACAGATACGCAGTATTTT
TRBV28	NA	TRBJ2-7	TRBD1	CASSSAGTGDFGEQYF	TGTGCCAGCAGTTCAGCCGGGACAGGGGATTTTGGCGAGCAGTACTTC
TRBV10-1	once	TRBJ2-7	TRBD2	CASSESASGGPSYEQYF	TGCGCCAGCAGTGAGTCTGCTAGCGGGGGACCCTCCTACGAGCAGTACTTC